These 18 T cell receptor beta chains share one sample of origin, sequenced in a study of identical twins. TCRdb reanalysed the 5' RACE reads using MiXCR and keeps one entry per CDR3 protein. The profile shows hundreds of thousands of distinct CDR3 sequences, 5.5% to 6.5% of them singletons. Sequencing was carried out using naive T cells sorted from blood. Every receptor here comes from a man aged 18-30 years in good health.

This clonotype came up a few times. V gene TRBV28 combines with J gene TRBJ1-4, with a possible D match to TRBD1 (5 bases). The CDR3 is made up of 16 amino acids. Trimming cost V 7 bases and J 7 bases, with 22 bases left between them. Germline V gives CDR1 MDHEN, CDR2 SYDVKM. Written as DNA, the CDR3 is TGTGCCAGCACCTCACCAAATACGGGGGGTCTTGAAAAACTGTTTTTT. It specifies CASTSPNTGGLEKLFF.

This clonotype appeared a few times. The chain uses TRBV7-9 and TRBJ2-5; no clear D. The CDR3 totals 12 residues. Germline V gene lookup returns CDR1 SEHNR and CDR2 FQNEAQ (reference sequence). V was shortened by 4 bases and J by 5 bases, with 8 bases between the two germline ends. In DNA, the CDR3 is TGTGCCAGCAGCTGGGAAACCGAGACCCAGTACTTC. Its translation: CASSWETETQYF.

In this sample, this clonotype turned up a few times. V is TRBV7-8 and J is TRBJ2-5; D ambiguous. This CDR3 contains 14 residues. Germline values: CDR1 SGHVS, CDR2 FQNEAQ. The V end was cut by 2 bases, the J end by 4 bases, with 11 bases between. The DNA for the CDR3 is TGTGCCAGCAGCTTAAATCGCGGTCGAGAGACCCAGTACTTC. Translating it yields CASSLNRGRETQYF. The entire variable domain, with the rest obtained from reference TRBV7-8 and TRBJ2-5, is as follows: GAGVSQSPRYKVAKRGQDVALRCDPISGHVSLFWYQQALGQGPEFLTYFQNEAQLDKSGLPSDRFFAERPEGSVSTLKIQRTQQEDSAVYLCASSLNRGRETQYFGPGTRLLVL.

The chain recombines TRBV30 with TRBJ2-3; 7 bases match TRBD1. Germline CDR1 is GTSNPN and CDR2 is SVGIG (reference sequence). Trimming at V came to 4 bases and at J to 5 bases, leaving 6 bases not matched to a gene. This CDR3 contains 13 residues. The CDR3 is CAWNRRTGDTQYF. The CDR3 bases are TGTGCCTGGAACCGACGGACAGGAGATACGCAGTATTTT.

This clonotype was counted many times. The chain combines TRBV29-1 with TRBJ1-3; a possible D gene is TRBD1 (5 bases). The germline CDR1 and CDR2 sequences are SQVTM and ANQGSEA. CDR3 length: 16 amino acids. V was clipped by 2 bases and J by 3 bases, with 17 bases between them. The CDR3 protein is CSVESPQGVDGNTIYF. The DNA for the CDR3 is TGCAGCGTTGAATCGCCCCAGGGAGTAGATGGAAACACCATATATTTT. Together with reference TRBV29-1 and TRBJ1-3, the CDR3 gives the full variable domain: SAVISQKPSRDICQRGTSLTIQCQVDSQVTMMFWYRQQPGQSLTLIATANQGSEATYESGFVIDKFPISRPNLTFSTLTVSNMSPEDSSIYLCSVESPQGVDGNTIYFGEGSWLTVV.

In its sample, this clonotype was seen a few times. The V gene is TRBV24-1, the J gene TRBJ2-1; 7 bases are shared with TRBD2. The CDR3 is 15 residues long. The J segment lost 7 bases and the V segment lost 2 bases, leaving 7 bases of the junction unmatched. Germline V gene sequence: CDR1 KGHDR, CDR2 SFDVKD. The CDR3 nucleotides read TGTGCCACCAGTGATTCCAGGGAGGGTTTGAATGAGCAGTTCTTC. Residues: CATSDSREGLNEQFF.

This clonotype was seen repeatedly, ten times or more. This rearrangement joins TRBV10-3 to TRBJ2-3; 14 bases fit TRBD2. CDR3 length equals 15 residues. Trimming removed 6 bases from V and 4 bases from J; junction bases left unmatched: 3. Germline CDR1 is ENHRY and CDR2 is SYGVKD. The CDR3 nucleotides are TGTGCCATCAGGCCGGGACTAGCGGGAGCAGATACGCAGTATTTT. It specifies CAIRPGLAGADTQYF.

The CDR3 is CSAYTSDRGNYGYTF. The CDR3 DNA is TGCAGTGCTTACACCTCGGACAGGGGAAACTATGGCTACACCTTC. The chain has TRBV20-1 and TRBJ1-2; 9 bases line up with TRBD1. Trimming cost V 5 bases and J 2 bases; bases outside gene matches: 9. The V gene's germline CDR1 is DFQATT and CDR2 SNEGSKA (reference sequence). The CDR3 is 15 residues long.

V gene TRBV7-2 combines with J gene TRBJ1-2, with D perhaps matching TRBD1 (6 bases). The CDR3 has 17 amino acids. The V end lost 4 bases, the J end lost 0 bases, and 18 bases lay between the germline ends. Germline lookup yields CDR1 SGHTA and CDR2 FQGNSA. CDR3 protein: CASSSYRDKLTNYGYTF. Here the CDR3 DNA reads TGTGCCAGCAGCTCCTACAGGGACAAACTTACTAACTATGGCTACACCTTC.

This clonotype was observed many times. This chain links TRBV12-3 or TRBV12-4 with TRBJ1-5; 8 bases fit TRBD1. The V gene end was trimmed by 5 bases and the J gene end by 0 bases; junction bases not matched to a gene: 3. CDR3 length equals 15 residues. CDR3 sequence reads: CASSGQGYSNQPQHF. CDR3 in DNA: TGTGCCAGCAGTGGACAGGGTTATAGCAATCAGCCCCAGCATTTT.

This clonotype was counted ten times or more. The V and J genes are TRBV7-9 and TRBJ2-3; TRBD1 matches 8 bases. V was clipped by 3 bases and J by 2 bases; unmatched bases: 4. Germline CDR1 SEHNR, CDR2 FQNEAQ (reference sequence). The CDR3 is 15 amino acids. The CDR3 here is CASSFPTGATDTQYF. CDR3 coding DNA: TGTGCCAGCAGCTTCCCGACAGGGGCCACAGATACGCAGTATTTT.

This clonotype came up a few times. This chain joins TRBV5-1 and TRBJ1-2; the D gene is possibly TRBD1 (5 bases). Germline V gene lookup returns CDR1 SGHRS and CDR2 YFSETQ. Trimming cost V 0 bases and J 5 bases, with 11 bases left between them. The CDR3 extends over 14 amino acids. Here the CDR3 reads CASSLAPTGYGYTF. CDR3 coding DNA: TGCGCCAGCAGCTTGGCCCCTACAGGATATGGCTACACCTTC.

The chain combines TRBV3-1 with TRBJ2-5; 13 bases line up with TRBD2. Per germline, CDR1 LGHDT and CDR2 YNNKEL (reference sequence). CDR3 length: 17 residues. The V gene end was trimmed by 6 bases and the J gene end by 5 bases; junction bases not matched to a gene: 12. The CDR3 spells CASSLLAGGPSRETQYF. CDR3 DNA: TGTGCCAGCAGTTTACTAGCGGGAGGGCCCTCGCGGGAGACCCAGTACTTC.

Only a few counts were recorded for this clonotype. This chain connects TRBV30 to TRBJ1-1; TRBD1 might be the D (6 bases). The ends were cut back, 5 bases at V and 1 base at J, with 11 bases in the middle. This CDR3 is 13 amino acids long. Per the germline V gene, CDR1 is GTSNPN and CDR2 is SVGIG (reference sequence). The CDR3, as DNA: TGTGCCTGGGGGGGCATCTGGAACACTGAAGCTTTCTTT. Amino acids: CAWGGIWNTEAFF.

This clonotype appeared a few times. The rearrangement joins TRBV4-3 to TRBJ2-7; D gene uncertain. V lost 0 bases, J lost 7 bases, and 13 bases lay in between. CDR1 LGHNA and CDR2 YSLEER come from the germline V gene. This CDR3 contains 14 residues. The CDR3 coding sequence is TGCGCCAGCAGCCAAGATGTAGGCGGTCGGGAGCAGTACTTC. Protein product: CASSQDVGGREQYF.

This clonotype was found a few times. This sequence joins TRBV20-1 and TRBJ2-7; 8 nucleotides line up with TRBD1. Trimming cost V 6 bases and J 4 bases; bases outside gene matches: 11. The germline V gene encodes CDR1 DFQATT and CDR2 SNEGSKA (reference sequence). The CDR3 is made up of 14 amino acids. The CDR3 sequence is CSAQSGTGIYEQYF. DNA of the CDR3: TGCAGTGCCCAGTCGGGGACAGGAATATACGAGCAGTACTTC.

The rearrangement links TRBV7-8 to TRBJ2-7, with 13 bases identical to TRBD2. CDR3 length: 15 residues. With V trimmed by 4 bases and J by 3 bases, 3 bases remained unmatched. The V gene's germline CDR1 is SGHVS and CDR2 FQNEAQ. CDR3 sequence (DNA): TGTGCCAGCAGCTCGAGACTAGCGGGAGGCTACGAGCAGTACTTC. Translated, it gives CASSSRLAGGYEQYF.

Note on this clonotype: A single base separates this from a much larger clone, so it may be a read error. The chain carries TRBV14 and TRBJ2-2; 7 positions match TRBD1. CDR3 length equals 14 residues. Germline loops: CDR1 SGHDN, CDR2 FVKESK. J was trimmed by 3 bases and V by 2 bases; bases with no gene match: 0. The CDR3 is CASSQQGDTGELFF. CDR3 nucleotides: TGTGCCAGCAGCCAACAGGGGGACACCGGGGAGCTGTTTTTT.